The 25 T cell receptor beta chains given below trace back to one sample, sequenced in a study of blood T cells in healthy people across ages. A sample-barcoded 5' primer and a J-beta primer mix were used in a second PCR of about 7 to 12 cycles. TCRdb fed the 5' RACE reads into MiXCR, producing one record per CDR3 protein. The repertoire has around 320,000 distinct CDR3 sequences, 27% of them found once; the top ten carry approximately 30%. The sequencing sample was made of blood. The receptors were sampled from a woman in her 70s in good health.

The chain carries TRBV20-1 and TRBJ2-7; 12 positions match TRBD2. The CDR3 is made up of 15 amino acids. Germline CDR1 reads DFQATT; CDR2 reads SNEGSKA (reference sequence). The trim removed 1 base at V and 1 base at J, leaving 2 bases unmatched. The CDR3 DNA is TGCAGTGCTAGAGTACTAGCGGGAGGTTCCTACGAGCAGTACTTC. The encoded protein is CSARVLAGGSYEQYF.

This clonotype came up once. The chain links TRBV28 to TRBJ1-2, with 8 bases identical to TRBD1. Trimming at V came to 8 bases and at J to 8 bases, leaving 7 bases not matched to a gene. The CDR3 is 12 residues long. Germline CDR1 MDHEN, CDR2 SYDVKM. CDR3 loop: CASSTGVRGYTF. The CDR3 DNA is TGTGCCAGCTCGACAGGGGTGCGGGGCTACACCTTC.

This clonotype was seen more than once but under ten times. The chain employs TRBV23-1 and TRBJ1-4; D may be TRBD1 (6 bases). TRBV23-1 is annotated as an ORF whose role is uncertain. Trimming cost V 4 bases and J 8 bases, with 20 bases left between them. The length of the CDR3 is 16 residues. CDR3: CASSPSSQGLGEKLFF. The CDR3 nucleotides are TGCGCCAGCAGTCCCTCCTCGCAGGGGTTAGGCGAAAAACTGTTTTTT.

The chain combines TRBV12-3 or TRBV12-4 with TRBJ2-2; TRBD2 is a possible D gene (6 bases). V was cut by 6 bases and J by 5 bases, with 16 bases left in between. CDR3 size: 15 residues. The CDR3 spells CASRVAEGPTGELFF. The CDR3, as DNA: TGTGCCAGCAGGGTAGCGGAAGGGCCTACCGGGGAGCTGTTTTTT.

The chain has TRBV29-1 and TRBJ1-2; tentative D call: TRBD1 (5 bases). The CDR3 covers 12 residues. The germline CDR1 and CDR2 sequences are SQVTM and ANQGSEA. V lost 7 bases to trimming and J lost 2 bases, with 11 bases between them. This chain's CDR3 is CSGGTANYGYTF. The CDR3, as DNA: TGCAGCGGGGGGACGGCGAACTATGGCTACACCTTC. The full variable domain, rest sourced from reference TRBV29-1 and TRBJ1-2, is SAVISQKPSRDICQRGTSLTIQCQVDSQVTMMFWYRQQPGQSLTLIATANQGSEATYESGFVIDKFPISRPNLTFSTLTVSNMSPEDSSIYLCSGGTANYGYTFGSGTRLTVV.

Notes on this clonotype: At one of its ends the junction is not consistent with the germline gene, which may arise from a read error. The V gene is TRBV4-3, the J gene TRBJ2-5; D is ambiguous. Germline CDR1 reads LGHNA; CDR2 reads YSLEER. There are 15 residues in the CDR3. DNA for the CDR3: TGCGCCAGCACCCAAGATGTTGGCCCAAGGGAGACCCAGTACTTC. Residues: CASTQDVGPRETQYF.

On this clonotype: A read error may account for a junction end that differs from germline. The V call is TRBV9, the J call TRBJ2-5; TRBD2 is a possible D gene (5 bases). The CDR3 length is 15 residues. Germline V gene sequence: CDR1 SGDLS, CDR2 YYNGEE. CDR3 nucleotide sequence: TGTGCCAGCAGCGTAGGTTGGACGAAGGGAGAGGCCCAGTACTTC. Protein product: CASSVGWTKGEAQYF.

The chain links TRBV7-3 to TRBJ2-5; 11 bases agree with TRBD2. CDR3 length equals 16 residues. J gave up 3 bases and V 0 bases, and 3 bases lay outside the gene matches. The V gene's germline CDR1 is SGHTA and CDR2 FQGTGA. The CDR3 DNA follows: TGTGCCAGCAGCTTAACGGTTAGCGGGAGGGAAGAGACCCAGTACTTC. This encodes CASSLTVSGREETQYF.

The rearrangement uses TRBV28 and TRBJ1-2, with 8 bases fitting TRBD1. Germline-derived CDR1 and CDR2 are MDHEN and SYDVKM. CDR3 length equals 18 residues. V was clipped by 5 bases and J by 6 bases; unmatched bases: 20. CDR3 amino acids: CASSPWVWKTGARNGYTF. The CDR3, as DNA: TGTGCCAGCAGTCCCTGGGTGTGGAAGACAGGGGCGCGGAATGGCTACACCTTC.

This clonotype has a handful of counts. CDR3 sequence (DNA): TGCAGTGCTAGCCGGTCGCCTAGAGGGTACGAGCAGTACTTC. Translation: CSASRSPRGYEQYF. This chain joins TRBV20-1 and TRBJ2-7; perhaps TRBD2 as D (5 bases). The CDR3 runs 14 residues. Trimming took off 3 bases at V and 4 bases at J, with 16 bases between the two ends. Germline loops: CDR1 DFQATT, CDR2 SNEGSKA (reference sequence).

The chain recombines TRBV5-8 with TRBJ2-7; D may be TRBD1 (6 bases). The CDR3 has 18 residues. The V gene's germline CDR1 is SGHTS and CDR2 YDEGEE. V lost 4 bases, J lost 0 bases, and 23 bases lay in between. The CDR3 DNA is TGTGCCAGCAGCGTTTCACTAGGGGGTCCTTTTAGCTCCTACGAGCAGTACTTC. Translating it yields CASSVSLGGPFSSYEQYF.

Remarks on this clonotype: Being one base from a much bigger clone, this may be a read error. This rearrangement joins TRBV6-5 to TRBJ2-3; maybe TRBD2 (6 bases). This CDR3 spans 16 amino acids. Looked up from germline, CDR1 is MNHEY and CDR2 is SVGAGI. CDR3 sequence reads: CAGRFRLDSSTDTQYF. In DNA form, the CDR3 reads TGTGCCGGCAGGTTTCGACTAGACTCTAGCACAGATACGCAGTATTTT.

In its sample, this clonotype was seen many times. The rearrangement uses TRBV6-5 and TRBJ2-7; the D gene is possibly TRBD1 (6 bases). V shed 8 bases and J shed 1 base, with 12 bases lying between them. Germline-derived CDR1 and CDR2 are MNHEY and SVGAGI. The CDR3 runs to 13 residues. The DNA of the CDR3 is TGTGCCAGCCAACGGACAGCGTCCTACGAGCAGTACTTC. This translates into CASQRTASYEQYF.

This clonotype was observed a handful of times. The rearrangement links TRBV7-3 to TRBJ2-5; 9 nucleotides match TRBD1. The J call could be wrong; TRBJ2-1 is a better fit for the DNA end. CDR3 length equals 16 residues. The V gene's germline CDR1 is SGHTA and CDR2 FQGTGA. The CDR3 nucleotides read TGTGCCAGCAGCCAACCGACAGGGGGGCCATACAATGAGCAGTTCTTC. The encoded protein is CASSQPTGGPYNEQFF.

This clonotype was seen a few times. V and J are TRBV20-1 and TRBJ1-1; D unresolved. The germline V gene encodes CDR1 DFQATT and CDR2 SNEGSKA (reference sequence). Between the trimmed V and J ends, which lost 2 bases and 1 base, there was a span of 11 bases. The CDR3 totals 14 residues. CDR3 nucleotides: TGCAGTGCTAGACCCTTAACCCCGAACACTGAAGCTTTCTTT. This encodes CSARPLTPNTEAFF.

The CDR3, as DNA: TGTGCCAGCTCACCCAGGACAGGGGATAATGAAAAACTGTTTTTT. As protein: CASSPRTGDNEKLFF. V gene TRBV18 combines with J gene TRBJ1-4; 9 bases fit TRBD1. The CDR3 sequence is 15 residues long. V lost 3 bases, J lost 4 bases, and 3 bases stayed unmatched. From germline, CDR1 is KGHSH and CDR2 LQKENI.

There are a few counts of this clonotype. V usage is TRBV19 and J usage is TRBJ1-5, with D hard to call. Trimming removed 2 bases at V and 1 base at J, with 6 bases between. Germline CDR1 reads LNHDA; CDR2 reads SQIVND (reference sequence). The CDR3 consists of 14 residues. The CDR3 bases are TGTGCCAGTAGTATAAAAGAGAGCAATCAGCCCCAGCATTTT. Protein sequence: CASSIKESNQPQHF.

The V call is TRBV10-2, the J call TRBJ2-2; 7 nucleotides align to TRBD1. Germline CDR1 reads WSHSY; CDR2 reads SAAADI. The CDR3 runs to 17 residues. J gave up 4 bases and V 6 bases, and 14 bases lay outside the gene matches. The CDR3 DNA follows: TGCGCCAGCAGAGTTACCAGGGGGTTGGGGACCACCGGGGAGCTGTTTTTT. Protein: CASRVTRGLGTTGELFF.

The chain joins TRBV20-1 to TRBJ2-1; maybe TRBD1 (6 bases). CDR3 size: 13 residues. Germline loops: CDR1 DFQATT, CDR2 SNEGSKA (reference sequence). The V gene lost 2 bases and the J gene lost 6 bases, with 11 bases spanning the gap. CDR3 sequence: CSARLQGPNEQFF. Written as DNA, the CDR3 is TGCAGTGCTAGATTGCAGGGGCCCAATGAGCAGTTCTTC.

The chain couples TRBV5-1 to TRBJ2-2, with a tentative D call TRBD2 (6 bases). CDR3 length equals 15 residues. CDR1 is SGHRS and CDR2 is YFSETQ in the germline V gene. Between the trimmed V and J ends, which lost 4 bases and 5 bases, there was a span of 15 bases. The CDR3 sequence: CASSAKERATGELFF. CDR3 nucleotide sequence: TGCGCCAGCAGCGCCAAGGAGCGGGCAACCGGGGAGCTGTTTTTT. Filled out from reference TRBV5-1 and TRBJ2-2, the complete variable domain reads KAGVTQTPRYLIKTRGQQVTLSCSPISGHRSVSWYQQTPGQGLQFLFEYFSETQRNKGNFPGRFSGRQFSNSRSEMNVSTLELGDSALYLCASSAKERATGELFFGEGSRLTVL.

Points on this clonotype: Mismatch with germline at one junction end may stem from a read error. This sequence joins TRBV27 and TRBJ1-1; 7 positions agree with TRBD1. The CDR3 loop spans 14 amino acids. CDR1 is MNHEY, CDR2 SMNVEV, per germline (reference sequence). This chain's CDR3 is CASRRDRMNTEALF. Here the CDR3 DNA reads TGTGCCAGCAGACGGGACAGAATGAACACTGAAGCTCTCTTT.

J is TRBJ2-7 and V is TRBV20-1, with TRBD2 matching over 14 bases. Germline assignment: CDR1 DFQATT and CDR2 SNEGSKA (reference sequence). Unmatched junction bases numbered 7, after V lost 5 bases and J lost 4 bases. The CDR3 runs to 15 residues. DNA of the CDR3: TGCAGTGCTTCCGGGACTAGCGGGAGTTGGTACGAGCAGTACTTC. It encodes CSASGTSGSWYEQYF.

The chain joins TRBV7-2 to TRBJ2-5; maybe TRBD2 (6 bases). CDR1 SGHTA and CDR2 FQGNSA come from the germline V gene. The CDR3 consists of 15 residues. With 6 bases removed from V and 0 bases from J, the gap between germline ends came to 14 bases. The CDR3 DNA reads TGTGCCAGCAGTTCCCGACGGGGGTACCAAGAGACCCAGTACTTC. It codes for CASSSRRGYQETQYF.

This clonotype was seen more than once but under ten times. Possible read error: a much larger clone is one base away. This chain joins TRBV7-9 and TRBJ2-1; D may match TRBD1 or TRBD2 (5 bases each). The V end was cut by 6 bases, the J end by 7 bases, with 10 bases between. From germline, CDR1 is SEHNR and CDR2 FQNEAQ (reference sequence). CDR3 length: 12 residues. The CDR3 DNA follows: TGTGCCAGCAGTTTGAGGGGAAATGAGCAGTTCTTC. It codes for CASSLRGNEQFF.

This clonotype was detected only a few times. J is TRBJ1-1 and V is TRBV29-1; 9 nucleotides align to TRBD1. Trimming took 7 bases from V and 0 from J; bases not matched to a gene: 12. Germline CDR1 SQVTM, CDR2 ANQGSEA. The CDR3 extends over 16 amino acids. This CDR3 is CSDDAGTGQVNTEAFF. CDR3 coding DNA: TGCAGCGATGATGCTGGGACAGGGCAAGTGAACACTGAAGCTTTCTTT.